The TCR beta chain described here comes from a study of cytomegalovirus exposure and HLA in healthy donors. The CDR3 contains 15 residues. Trimming pared 3 bases from V and 0 bases from J, leaving 11 bases between. The germline gives CDR1 KGHSH, CDR2 LQKENI. The table lists this clone with a count of one. This table comes from immunoSEQ multiplex PCR, and its TCRdb copy is limited to in-frame clones, with some not included. The sample records roughly 240,000 clones, 80% to 90% being singletons. The chain couples TRBV18 to TRBJ1-1; maybe TRBD1 (5 bases). The specimen sequenced was PBMCs. This receptor was taken from a man aged 18 to 29 in good health and CMV-seronegative. As DNA, the CDR3 is TGTGCCAGCTCACCCCGCGGGGGGATGAACACTGAAGCTTTCTTT. It encodes CASSPRGGMNTEAFF.